Following are 26 T cell receptor beta chains from one sample sequenced in a study of spatial heterogeneity in lung cancer. Study-wide findings and caveats: In tumors, expanded intratumoral alpha and beta TCR counts tracked mutation counts.

MiXCR, run by TCRdb on the 5' RACE reads, gives a single entry per CDR3 protein. The profile covers around 7,800 distinct CDR3 sequences, with under 10% appearing a single time and roughly 4.4% taken by the ten largest. Which antigens these TCRs recognize remains unknown. The sample's time point: sample taken at primary tumor resection. The sequencing here drew on lung tumor tissue, taken at surgery. Source of these receptors: a male donor with early-stage non-small cell lung cancer.

This clonotype has a count of ten or more. Since the library was made to target alpha chains, this beta chain is a stray read and its abundance is not meaningful. The chain employs TRBV5-6 and TRBJ1-1; D is unclear. This CDR3 spans 14 amino acids. CDR1 SGHDT and CDR2 YYEEEE come from the germline V gene. Trimming removed 0 bases from V and 2 bases from J, with 8 bases in between. In DNA, the CDR3 is TGTGCCAGCAGCTTGGGGCCAGGAAACACTGAAGCTTTCTTT. Translated, it gives CASSLGPGNTEAFF.

This clonotype was found many times. This beta chain appears as a stray read in a library generated for alpha chains; its size is not informative. J is TRBJ2-3 and V is TRBV7-2; TRBD2 matches at 10 bases. The CDR3 contains 15 residues. V lost 4 bases, J lost 3 bases, and 4 bases stayed unmatched. Germline loops: CDR1 SGHTA, CDR2 FQGNSA. CDR3 amino acids: CASSSAGGGTDTQYF. The CDR3 nucleotides are TGTGCCAGCAGCTCAGCGGGAGGGGGGACAGATACGCAGTATTTT.

This clonotype was picked up many times. Being off target in a library aimed at alpha chains, this beta chain has a size of little meaning. This chain links TRBV28 with TRBJ2-3; 7 bases align to TRBD2. This CDR3 is built from 17 residues. J lost 4 bases, V lost 5 bases, and 15 bases had no gene match. CDR1 is MDHEN, CDR2 SYDVKM, per germline. The CDR3 DNA follows: TGTGCCAGCAGTCCGCTGCGGGAGAAGATACACGCAGATACGCAGTATTTT. Protein sequence: CASSPLREKIHADTQYF.

This clonotype was observed many times. The library was prepared for alpha chains; this beta chain is a stray read, so its frequency means little. The chain joins TRBV6-1 to TRBJ2-7, with 12 bases identical to TRBD2. Germline values: CDR1 MNHNS, CDR2 SASEGT. The length of the CDR3 is 19 residues. After removal of 2 bases from V and 7 bases from J, the junction contained 18 bases not matched to a gene. The CDR3 loop reads CASSESQKVLAGGVGEQYF. The CDR3 DNA follows: TGTGCCAGCAGTGAATCCCAGAAGGTACTAGCGGGAGGTGTGGGGGAGCAGTACTTC.

By sample share, this clonotype is large. This beta chain represents an off-target read in a library built for alpha chains; its size is of limited meaning. This chain links TRBV7-2 with TRBJ2-5; D gene ambiguous. The germline CDR1 and CDR2 sequences are SGHTA and FQGNSA. The CDR3 covers 13 residues. V was pared by 5 bases and J by 4 bases, with 11 bases between. The CDR3 DNA reads TGTGCCAGCAGCCTGAGCTTGGGAGAGACCCAGTACTTC. Protein: CASSLSLGETQYF.

This clonotype was detected many times. Since it is a stray read in a library aimed at alpha chains, this beta chain has a size that is not meaningful. The genes are TRBV7-2 and TRBJ1-1; TRBD1 matches at 8 bases. J gave up 0 bases and V 1 base, and 7 bases lay outside the gene matches. The CDR3 covers 17 residues. Per germline, CDR1 SGHTA and CDR2 FQGNSA. CDR3 in amino acids: CASSLGRTGRVNTEAFF. As DNA, the CDR3 is TGTGCCAGCAGCTTAGGGCGGACAGGGCGGGTGAACACTGAAGCTTTCTTT.

This clonotype was recorded many times. For a library built for alpha chains, this beta chain is a stray read; little rests on its size. This chain uses TRBV20-1 with TRBJ1-2; TRBD1 agrees at 7 bases. Germline-derived CDR1 and CDR2 are DFQATT and SNEGSKA (reference sequence). The CDR3 contains 12 residues. The V and J ends lost 6 bases and 4 bases, in that order; junction bases with no gene match: 5. As DNA, the CDR3 is TGCAGTGCCCGCCGGGACAGCTATGGCTACACCTTC. Translated: CSARRDSYGYTF.

This clonotype was found many times. Since the library was made to target alpha chains, this beta chain is a stray read and its abundance is not meaningful. CDR3 in DNA: TGCAGTGGGCGGGATAGCGGGAAGTTTGGAGAGACCCAGTACTTC. This codes for CSGRDSGKFGETQYF. The gene calls are TRBV20-1 and TRBJ2-5; 8 bases align to TRBD2. V shed 7 bases and J 4 bases; nucleotides not matched to a gene: 14. CDR1 and CDR2 from the germline V gene are DFQATT and SNEGSKA (reference sequence). CDR3 length: 15 residues.

At least ten counts were recorded for this clonotype. This beta chain is an off-target read within a library intended for alpha chains, so its frequency means little. This rearrangement joins TRBV20-1 to TRBJ2-7; 8 nucleotides match TRBD1. Looked up from germline, CDR1 is DFQATT and CDR2 is SNEGSKA (reference sequence). The CDR3 is 13 amino acids. Losses at the gene ends were 6 bases for V and 4 bases for J; bases not matched to a gene: 8. CDR3 sequence reads: CSASRDRTYEQYF. The CDR3 DNA follows: TGCAGTGCGAGCCGGGACAGGACTTACGAGCAGTACTTC.

This clonotype is medium-sized. Being off target in a library aimed at alpha chains, this beta chain has a size of little meaning. The DNA of the CDR3 is TGTGCCAGCTCACCTTTACAGGGGATGGGTAAAGAGACCCAGTACTTC. It is translated as CASSPLQGMGKETQYF. The V gene is TRBV18, the J gene TRBJ2-5; 7 bases match TRBD1. The junction had 10 bases not matched to a gene; V was cut back by 3 bases and J by 3 bases. Per germline, CDR1 KGHSH and CDR2 LQKENI. The CDR3 is 16 amino acids.

This clonotype came up many times. In a library made to pick up alpha chains, this beta chain is a stray read with a size that means little. The chain is built from TRBV5-1 and TRBJ2-2, with unresolved D. In germline, CDR1 is SGHRS, CDR2 YFSETQ. Between the trimmed V and J ends, which lost 3 bases and 7 bases, there was a span of 13 bases. The CDR3 sequence is 14 residues long. The CDR3 here is CASSSQASIGELFF. The CDR3 nucleotides are TGCGCCAGCAGCTCCCAAGCAAGTATCGGGGAGCTGTTTTTT.

Many counts were recorded for this clonotype. Because this beta chain is a stray read in a library intended to capture alpha chains, its abundance should not be given much weight. The chain is built from TRBV5-6 and TRBJ2-4; perhaps TRBD1 as D (6 bases). With 4 bases removed from V and 2 bases from J, the gap between germline ends came to 10 bases. Germline V gene sequence: CDR1 SGHDT, CDR2 YYEEEE. The CDR3 is made up of 14 amino acids. The chain's CDR3 is CASSVTGSKNIQYF. The CDR3 DNA reads TGTGCCAGCAGCGTTACAGGGTCCAAAAACATTCAGTACTTC. Using reference TRBV5-6 and TRBJ2-4 for the parts outside the CDR3, the full variable domain is DAGVTQSPTHLIKTRGQQVTLRCSPKSGHDTVSWYQQALGQGPQFIFQYYEEEERQRGNFPDRFSGHQFPNYSSELNVNALLLGDSALYLCASSVTGSKNIQYFGAGTRLSVL.

This clonotype is classed as medium-sized. Because the library targeted alpha chains, this beta chain is an off-target read whose size means little. The rearrangement uses TRBV20-1 and TRBJ1-1; D uncertain. This CDR3 has 13 residues. Germline loops: CDR1 DFQATT, CDR2 SNEGSKA (reference sequence). V lost 2 bases and J lost 0, with 7 bases in between. CDR3 DNA: TGCAGTGCTAGAAGGCAGATGAACACTGAAGCTTTCTTT. Translated, it gives CSARRQMNTEAFF.

This clonotype was seen repeatedly, ten times or more. This beta chain represents an off-target read in a library built for alpha chains; its size is of limited meaning. The chain has TRBV10-2 and TRBJ1-1; D remains unclear. Germline V gene data show CDR1 as WSHSY and CDR2 as SAAADI. CDR3 length equals 12 residues. Trimming left V 6 bases short and J 5 bases short, with 10 bases between. CDR3 region: CASRGSGTEAFF. In nucleotides, the CDR3 is TGCGCCAGCAGGGGGTCGGGGACTGAAGCTTTCTTT.

A few counts support this clonotype. Found in a library prepared for alpha chains, this beta chain is an off-target read, and its abundance has little meaning. The chain joins TRBV12-3 or TRBV12-4 to TRBJ2-3, with 11 bases fitting TRBD2. V shed 6 bases, J shed 4 bases, and the junction held 6 bases outside the gene matches. The CDR3 sequence is 15 residues long. The CDR3 spells CASRGLAVYADTQYF. The CDR3 region has the DNA TGTGCCAGCAGGGGACTAGCGGTCTACGCAGATACGCAGTATTTT.

This clonotype is medium-sized within its sample. The size of this beta chain means little, since it is a stray read in a library made for alpha chains. The chain links TRBV7-2 to TRBJ1-1; D uncertain. Between the trimmed V and J ends, which lost 0 bases and 1 base, there was a span of 6 bases. Germline V gene lookup returns CDR1 SGHTA and CDR2 FQGNSA. CDR3 length equals 14 residues. In nucleotides, the CDR3 is TGTGCCAGCAGCTTAGCGCACCGGAACACTGAAGCTTTCTTT. Its translation is CASSLAHRNTEAFF.

In its sample, this clonotype ranks as medium-sized. This beta chain is an unintended read in a library built for alpha chains; its size means little. The chain carries TRBV28 and TRBJ2-1, with TRBD2 identical over 8 bases. With V trimmed by 4 bases and J by 5 bases, 4 bases remained unmatched. The germline V gene has CDR1 MDHEN and CDR2 SYDVKM. There are 14 residues in the CDR3. CDR3 coding DNA: TGTGCCAGCAGTTCAGCGGGGGACCACAATGAGCAGTTCTTC. Translating gives CASSSAGDHNEQFF.

This clonotype rates as medium-sized (0.01 to 0.1%). Found in a library prepared for alpha chains, this beta chain is an off-target read, and its abundance has little meaning. The chain uses TRBV9 and TRBJ2-5, with D possibly being TRBD2 (6 bases). V was pared by 4 bases and J by 2 bases, with 15 bases between. CDR3 length: 15 residues. Germline assignment: CDR1 SGDLS and CDR2 YYNGEE. In DNA, the CDR3 is TGTGCCAGCAGCCCCCCTACTAGCAGACAAGAGACCCAGTACTTC. Protein: CASSPPTSRQETQYF.

This clonotype appeared many times. Found in a library prepared for alpha chains, this beta chain is an off-target read, and its abundance has little meaning. Here the CDR3 reads CASSERSSYNEQFF. The CDR3 nucleotides read TGTGCCAGCAGTGAAAGAAGCTCCTACAATGAGCAGTTCTTC. V usage is TRBV6-1 and J usage is TRBJ2-1; D is unresolved. The V and J ends lost 2 bases and 0 bases respectively, with 5 bases between them. Looked up from germline, CDR1 is MNHNS and CDR2 is SASEGT. CDR3 length equals 14 residues.

Of note for this clonotype: In a library made to pick up alpha chains, this beta chain is a stray read with a size that means little. Here the CDR3 DNA reads TGTGCCAGCAGCCAAGATAAGAGCCACATTAAGCAGTTCTTC. Translation: CASSQDKSHIKQFF. J is TRBJ2-1 and V is TRBV3-1; D is unclear. The V end lost 0 bases, the J end lost 11 bases, and 14 bases lay between the germline ends. The germline V gene encodes CDR1 LGHDT and CDR2 YNNKEL (reference sequence). The CDR3 loop spans 14 amino acids.

Notes on this clonotype: As an off-target read in a library built for alpha chains, this beta chain has a frequency of little significance. This chain joins TRBV20-1 and TRBJ2-7, with D unclear. Trimming removed 3 bases at V and 3 bases at J, with 12 bases between. Germline lookup yields CDR1 DFQATT and CDR2 SNEGSKA (reference sequence). CDR3 length equals 13 residues. The DNA for the CDR3 is TGCAGTGCTAGTCTGGGAATACGCTACGAGCAGTACTTC. It translates to CSASLGIRYEQYF.

This clonotype came up many times. A library prepared for alpha chains yielded this beta chain as an off-target read; its size is of little meaning. This rearrangement joins TRBV19 to TRBJ2-2, with TRBD2 identical over 14 bases. Germline V gives CDR1 LNHDA, CDR2 SQIVND (reference sequence). The CDR3 extends over 17 amino acids. J was trimmed by 3 bases and V by 3 bases; bases with no gene match: 3. DNA for the CDR3: TGTGCCAGTAGTATGGGACTAGCGGGAGTCGACACCGGGGAGCTGTTTTTT. It yields the protein CASSMGLAGVDTGELFF.

This clonotype was counted ten times or more. A library made for alpha chains picked up this beta chain off target, so its size means little. The V and J genes are TRBV28 and TRBJ2-1; 9 bases are shared with TRBD2. V shed 10 bases and J 8 bases; nucleotides not matched to a gene: 12. CDR1 and CDR2 from the germline V gene are MDHEN and SYDVKM. The CDR3 is made up of 14 amino acids. The CDR3 loop reads CATRAGGPMDEQFF. The CDR3 DNA sequence: TGTGCCACCCGAGCGGGAGGCCCCATGGATGAGCAGTTCTTC.

This clonotype appeared many times. Since it is a stray read in a library aimed at alpha chains, this beta chain has a size that is not meaningful. This chain connects TRBV4-1 to TRBJ2-7; D is perhaps TRBD2 (6 bases). Germline V lookup: CDR1 MGHRA, CDR2 YSYEKL. The CDR3 length is 15 residues. V was shortened by 0 bases and J by 1 base, with 10 bases between the two germline ends. The DNA of the CDR3 is TGCGCCAGCAGCCAAGATAGCGGCAAGTCCTACGAGCAGTACTTC. Translating gives CASSQDSGKSYEQYF.

This clonotype has ten or more counts. This beta chain is off target for a library built for alpha chains, so its abundance means little. V is TRBV7-2 and J is TRBJ1-4, with D perhaps TRBD1 (5 bases). The CDR3 spans 15 residues. Germline CDR1 SGHTA, CDR2 FQGNSA. V lost 1 base to trimming and J lost 8 bases, with 14 bases between them. CDR3 sequence: CASSLVQGGAEKLFF. As DNA, the CDR3 is TGTGCCAGCAGCTTAGTCCAGGGAGGGGCAGAAAAACTGTTTTTT.

In its sample, this clonotype ranks as medium-sized. This beta chain came through as a stray read in a library set up for alpha chains, and its size says little. The genes are TRBV6-5 and TRBJ2-1; D call uncertain. This CDR3 has 12 residues. Per germline, CDR1 MNHEY and CDR2 SVGAGI. V lost 5 bases, J lost 8 bases, and 10 bases lay in between. CDR3 sequence: CASSRTNDEQFF. The CDR3 region has the DNA TGTGCCAGCAGTCGTACTAACGATGAGCAGTTCTTC.